This is a list of T cell receptor beta chains from one sample in a study of cytomegalovirus exposure and HLA in healthy donors. Sequencing used immunoSEQ multiplex PCR; TCRdb keeps in-frame clones, though not all of them. Of more than 110,000 clones listed, roughly four fifths were seen once; the top ten hold 6.5% to 9%. Sequenced input: PBMCs. All receptors come from a man aged 30 to 39 in good health and CMV-seronegative. CDR3s include the opening cysteine and the closing phenylalanine or tryptophan. D genes are given only for firm matches. Not every row has a clone size; where given, it reads once, few, many or a size class.

d_gene	v_gene	j_gene	abundance	CDR3aa	CDR3nt
-	TRBV19	TRBJ1-5	-	CASTRDFQPQHF	TGTGCCAGTACCAGGGATTTTCAGCCCCAGCATTTT
-	TRBV5-6	TRBJ2-3	-	CASSLVRATQYF	TGTGCCAGCAGCTTAGTGAGGGCTACGCAGTATTTT
-	TRBV19	TRBJ1-1	once	CASTRAMNTEAFF	TGTGCCAGTACGAGGGCAATGAACACTGAAGCTTTCTTT
TRBD1	TRBV28	TRBJ1-1	few	CASSSRQGAHVGEAFF	TGTGCCAGCAGTTCGCGACAGGGGGCCCATGTAGGTGAAGCTTTCTTT
-	TRBV30	TRBJ2-6	-	CAWTQGAANGLTF	TGTGCCTGGACCCAAGGGGCGGCCAACGGCCTGACTTTC
TRBD1	TRBV5-1	TRBJ1-3	-	CASSLDRGSGNTIYF	TGCGCCAGCAGCTTGGACAGGGGGTCTGGAAACACCATATATTTT
-	TRBV5-1	TRBJ2-1	-	CASSSGNHNEQFF	TGCGCCAGCTCCTCGGGAAATCACAATGAGCAGTTCTTC
-	TRBV6-6	TRBJ1-5	-	CASRKDLYSNQPQHF	TGTGCCAGCAGGAAGGACTTATATAGCAATCAGCCCCAGCATTTT
TRBD2	TRBV4-1	TRBJ2-1	-	CASSQDPTTSGRRNEQFF	TGCGCCAGCAGCCAAGATCCGACGACTAGCGGGAGGAGGAATGAGCAGTTCTTC
-	TRBV5-1	TRBJ1-6	-	CASSSTGMNSPLHF	TGCGCCAGCAGCTCCACAGGGATGAATTCACCCCTCCACTTT
TRBD2	TRBV5-1	TRBJ2-4	-	CASSLAGLDENIQYF	TGCGCCAGCAGCTTGGCCGGACTAGACGAAAACATTCAGTACTTC
-	TRBV29-1	TRBJ1-1	-	CSVREQDTEAFF	TGCAGCGTTAGGGAGCAGGACACTGAAGCTTTCTTT
TRBD1	TRBV10-2	TRBJ2-2	few	CASRFGQGNTGELFF	TGCGCCAGCAGGTTTGGACAGGGGAACACCGGGGAGCTGTTTTTT
-	TRBV5-4	TRBJ1-2	-	CASSLLREGGDPNYGYTF	TGTGCCAGCAGCTTACTTCGGGAGGGGGGCGACCCTAACTATGGCTACACCTTC
-	TRBV6-1	TRBJ1-2	-	CASSELFAAGYGYTF	TGTGCCAGCAGTGAACTCTTCGCCGCGGGATATGGCTACACCTTC
TRBD2	TRBV9	TRBJ2-1	-	CASASLAGMDNEQFF	TGTGCCAGCGCTTCCCTAGCGGGGATGGACAATGAGCAGTTCTTC
TRBD1	TRBV4-1	TRBJ2-7	-	CASSQPGQDISYEQYF	TGCGCCAGCAGCCAACCGGGACAGGACATCTCCTACGAGCAGTACTTC
-	TRBV6-5	TRBJ1-2	-	CASTPAGGKYTF	TGTGCCAGCACCCCGGCCGGGGGGAAATACACCTTC
-	TRBV5-1	TRBJ1-1	-	CASSLINGNTEAFF	TGCGCCAGCAGTTTGATTAACGGGAACACTGAAGCTTTCTTT
TRBD1	TRBV19	TRBJ2-6	-	CAARRLGGPGANVLTF	TGTGCCGCTAGGCGGTTAGGGGGCCCTGGGGCCAACGTCCTGACTTTC
-	TRBV30	TRBJ2-7	-	CAWSPGWEEQYF	TGTGCCTGGAGCCCAGGGTGGGAAGAGCAGTACTTC
-	TRBV28	TRBJ1-1	few	CASSPHRAPNTEAFF	TGTGCCAGCAGTCCCCACAGGGCTCCGAACACTGAAGCTTTCTTT
TRBD1	TRBV6-6	TRBJ2-7	-	CASRTGTGADYEQYF	TGTGCCAGCAGGACGGGGACAGGGGCAGACTACGAGCAGTACTTC
-	TRBV7-9	TRBJ1-1	-	CASSSVSEAFF	TGTGCCAGCAGCTCGGTCTCTGAAGCTTTCTTT
-	TRBV28	TRBJ1-4	-	CATSGGNEKLFF	TGTGCCACCTCAGGAGGGAATGAAAAACTGTTTTTT
TRBD1	TRBV14	TRBJ1-4	-	CASSRWTGKHEKLFF	TGTGCCAGCAGCAGATGGACAGGAAAACATGAAAAACTGTTTTTT
-	TRBV4-1	TRBJ2-5	-	CASSLSPGSKETQYF	TGCGCCAGCAGCCTCTCGCCGGGGAGCAAGGAGACCCAGTACTTC
TRBD2	TRBV6-1	TRBJ2-1	-	CASSVDLAGAGNEQFF	TGTGCCAGCAGTGTGGACCTAGCGGGAGCCGGCAATGAGCAGTTCTTC
-	TRBV7-9	TRBJ1-3	-	CASSQIRGAGNTIYF	TGTGCCAGCAGCCAAATCAGGGGTGCTGGAAACACCATATATTTT
-	TRBV4-1	TRBJ2-7	once	CASSQDKGGEQCF	TGCGCCAGCAGCCAAGATAAGGGAGGCGAGCAGTGCTTC
-	TRBV28	TRBJ2-1	-	CASSSTYNEQFF	TGTGCCAGCAGTTCCACCTACAATGAGCAGTTCTTC
TRBD1	TRBV10-3	TRBJ2-7	-	CAISEGRQGPYEQYF	TGTGCCATCAGTGAGGGGAGACAGGGCCCCTACGAGCAGTACTTC
TRBD1	TRBV10-3	TRBJ2-6	-	CAIFGQGVSGANGLTF	TGTGCCATCTTTGGACAGGGGGTTTCTGGGGCCAACGGCCTGACTTTC
TRBD1	TRBV5-6	TRBJ1-2	-	CASSSTRRQGADGYTF	TGTGCCAGCAGCTCCACCCGGAGACAGGGGGCTGATGGCTACACCTTC
TRBD1	TRBV27	TRBJ2-7	-	CASSLDRGRYEQYF	TGTGCCAGCAGTCTCGACAGGGGTAGGTACGAGCAGTACTTC